These T cell receptor beta chains were read from a single sample in a study of cytotoxic CD8 clonotypes in ibrutinib-treated CLL. TCRdb keeps only in-frame clones here, not all; method: immunoSEQ multiplex PCR. The table shows hundreds of thousands of clones, with 65% to 80% occurring only once. The input for sequencing was PBMCs, taken after 12 months of ibrutinib treatment. The receptors here all came from a human donor with chronic lymphocytic leukemia. The CDR3 runs from the conserved cysteine through the conserved F or W. A D gene is named only where the DNA matches it firmly. Expanded clones are given a class, and other clones once, few, many or no size at all.

CDR3	DNA	D	size	V	J	length
CASSRRGNQPQHF	TGTGCCAGCAGTCGTAGGGGCAATCAGCCCCAGCATTTT	NA	NA	TRBV27	TRBJ1-5	13
CASNEGGVGYGYTF	TGTGCCAGCAACGAGGGCGGGGTCGGCTATGGCTACACCTTC	NA	NA	TRBV9	TRBJ1-2	14
CASSAPVSETQYF	TGTGCCAGCAGCGCACCCGTTTCGGAGACCCAGTACTTC	NA	NA	TRBV7-9	TRBJ2-5	13
CASKVGDRGPGNTIYF	TGCGCCAGCAAGGTGGGAGACAGGGGGCCTGGAAACACCATATATTTT	TRBD1	NA	TRBV5-1	TRBJ1-3	16
CASSNTGTNIFSYGYTF	TGTGCCAGTTCAAACACCGGGACAAATATTTTTTCCTATGGCTACACCTTC	NA	NA	TRBV19	TRBJ1-2	17
CASSREVLQGQGQYEQYF	TGTGCCAGCTCACGAGAAGTCCTTCAGGGACAGGGTCAGTACGAGCAGTACTTC	TRBD1	once	TRBV18	TRBJ2-7	18
CASSLGAGGDTQYF	TGTGCCAGCAGCTTAGGAGCGGGAGGAGATACGCAGTATTTT	TRBD2	few	TRBV7-2	TRBJ2-3	14
CSVEGGGSGYTF	TGCAGCGTTGAAGGAGGGGGCTCTGGCTACACCTTC	TRBD1	NA	TRBV29-1	TRBJ1-2	12
CASSSGGSNSNQPQHF	TGCGCCAGCAGCTCGGGCGGGAGTAATAGCAATCAGCCCCAGCATTTT	NA	NA	TRBV4-1	TRBJ1-5	16
CAWSAQERGRNSPLHF	TGTGCCTGGAGCGCCCAGGAGAGGGGTCGGAATTCACCCCTCCACTTT	NA	NA	TRBV30	TRBJ1-6	16
CASRQILNTEAFF	TGTGCCAGCAGACAGATACTGAACACTGAAGCTTTCTTT	NA	NA	TRBV6-5	TRBJ1-1	13
CASRFWMNYGYTF	TGTGCCAGCAGGTTTTGGATGAACTATGGCTACACCTTC	NA	few	TRBV2	TRBJ1-2	13
CASSYSRGGLGETQYF	TGTGCCAGCAGCTACTCCCGGGGGGGTCTAGGGGAGACCCAGTACTTC	TRBD2	NA	TRBV7-2	TRBJ2-5	16
CASSLTEGKAFF	TGTGCCAGCAGTTTAACGGAGGGGAAAGCTTTCTTT	NA	NA	TRBV28	TRBJ1-1	12
CASRGRDRLGEPQHF	TGTGCCAGCAGGGGGAGGGACAGGCTTGGGGAGCCCCAGCATTTT	TRBD1	NA	TRBV6-1	TRBJ1-5	15
CASSLTSTYEQYF	TGTGCCAGCAGCTTAACAAGCACCTACGAGCAGTACTTC	NA	few	TRBV7-3	TRBJ2-7	13
CASSARATNEKLFF	TGTGCCAGCAGTGCCAGAGCAACTAATGAAAAACTGTTTTTT	NA	NA	TRBV25-1	TRBJ1-4	14
CASSPDTTGWTSYGYTF	TGCGCCAGCAGCCCCGACACGACAGGTTGGACTAGCTATGGCTACACCTTC	NA	NA	TRBV5-1	TRBJ1-2	17
CASMYAGVSNEQFF	TGTGCCAGCATGTACGCGGGAGTATCCAATGAGCAGTTCTTC	TRBD2	NA	TRBV7-9	TRBJ2-1	14
CASSPPPSLNEQYF	TGTGCCAGCTCACCACCCCCTAGTCTGAACGAGCAGTACTTC	NA	NA	TRBV18	TRBJ2-7	14
CAWSIRTGRIEQYF	TGTGCCTGGAGTATCCGGACAGGGCGGATCGAGCAGTACTTC	TRBD1	NA	TRBV30	TRBJ2-7	14
CASSRWGGTGEQYF	TGTGCCAGCAGTCGATGGGGCGGAACGGGGGAGCAGTACTTC	NA	NA	TRBV11-2	TRBJ2-7	14
CSVEGGLVGAGANVLTF	TGCAGCGTTGAAGGAGGTTTAGTGGGGGCTGGGGCCAACGTCCTGACTTTC	NA	once	TRBV29-1	TRBJ2-6	17
CSVAKAPGEKLFF	TGCAGCGTTGCAAAGGCCCCAGGGGAAAAACTGTTTTTT	NA	NA	TRBV29-1	TRBJ1-4	13
CASSRDGNQPQHF	TGTGCCAGCTCAAGGGACGGCAATCAGCCCCAGCATTTT	NA	NA	TRBV18	TRBJ1-5	13
CASSRTGLGNTIYF	TGTGCCAGCAGTCGGACAGGGTTAGGAAACACCATATATTTT	TRBD1	NA	TRBV27	TRBJ1-3	14
CASIQANTGELFF	TGTGCCAGCATTCAGGCTAACACCGGGGAGCTGTTTTTT	NA	NA	TRBV6-1	TRBJ2-2	13
CASSQGTSGSQSDTQYF	TGCGCCAGCAGCCAAGGGACTAGCGGGAGTCAATCAGATACGCAGTATTTT	TRBD2	NA	TRBV4-1	TRBJ2-3	17
CATSRDGDPAYEQYF	TGTGCCACCAGCAGAGATGGGGACCCTGCCTACGAGCAGTACTTC	NA	few	TRBV15	TRBJ2-7	15
CASSYATGGTNHYGYTF	TGTGCCAGCAGCTACGCAACAGGGGGGACAAATCACTATGGCTACACCTTC	TRBD1	NA	TRBV11-2	TRBJ1-2	17
CAWSVGVSGNYGYTF	TGTGCCTGGAGTGTGGGGGTGTCCGGAAACTATGGCTACACCTTC	NA	NA	TRBV30	TRBJ1-2	15
CASSLWEADNQPQHF	TGTGCCAGCTCGCTTTGGGAGGCAGACAATCAGCCCCAGCATTTT	NA	NA	TRBV18	TRBJ1-5	15
CASSLVRGRGIQYF	TGTGCCAGCAGCTTAGTGCGCGGGAGGGGCATTCAGTACTTC	TRBD2	NA	TRBV11-2	TRBJ2-4	14
CASSPSTYNEQFF	TGCGCCAGCAGCCCGAGCACGTACAATGAGCAGTTCTTC	NA	NA	TRBV5-1	TRBJ2-1	13
CASSVGGQETQYF	TGTGCCAGCAGCGTAGGGGGGCAAGAGACCCAGTACTTC	NA	NA	TRBV9	TRBJ2-5	13
CASSGPSGRNHEQYF	TGTGCCAGCAGCGGGCCCAGCGGGAGGAACCACGAGCAGTACTTC	TRBD2	few	TRBV27	TRBJ2-7	15
CASSSPNYGYTF	TGTGCCAGCAGCAGCCCTAACTATGGCTACACCTTC	NA	NA	TRBV6-5	TRBJ1-2	12
CASSQLGLAGEQFF	TGCGCCAGCAGCCAGTTGGGACTAGCGGGGGAGCAGTTCTTC	TRBD2	few	TRBV4-1	TRBJ2-1	14
CASSLPGGSNQPQHF	TGTGCCAGCAGTTTACCAGGGGGTAGTAATCAGCCCCAGCATTTT	TRBD1	NA	TRBV28	TRBJ1-5	15
CATRTSGIYEQYF	TGTGCCACCAGGACTAGCGGGATCTACGAGCAGTACTTC	TRBD2	NA	TRBV6-5	TRBJ2-7	13
CASSWGQGYVGQYF	TGTGCCAGCAGTTGGGGACAGGGGTACGTGGGACAGTACTTC	TRBD1	NA	TRBV6-5	TRBJ2-7	14
CAWSGQGGYEQYF	TGTGCCTGGAGTGGACAGGGGGGGTACGAGCAGTACTTC	TRBD1	NA	TRBV30	TRBJ2-7	13
CASSPTGRSTSGNTIYF	TGTGCCAGCAGCCCCACAGGGAGGAGCACCTCTGGAAACACCATATATTTT	NA	NA	TRBV9	TRBJ1-3	17
CASSSTGRETQYF	TGTGCCAGCAGCTCGACAGGGCGAGAGACCCAGTACTTC	TRBD1	NA	TRBV7-8	TRBJ2-5	13
CASRAGDWNQPQHF	TGTGCCAGCAGGGCAGGTGATTGGAATCAGCCCCAGCATTTT	NA	NA	TRBV28	TRBJ1-5	14